The subject of this entry is one T cell receptor beta chain. Antigen: not known. The CDR3 is made up of 14 amino acids. Unmatched junction bases numbered 10, after V lost 5 bases and J lost 7 bases. Germline CDR1 is MNHEY and CDR2 is SMNVEV (reference sequence). These data are taken from a study of T-cell memory formation after mild COVID-19. Overall study: TCR clusters largely stayed donor specific.

TCRdb recomputed calls from the 5' RACE reads with MiXCR, one row per CDR3 protein. The sample has 300,000 or so distinct CDR3 sequences, around 15% seen once. Whole-study results and caveats: Some clones that responded were present in memory (sampled pre-infection), which suggests cross-reactive memory joined. A second wave expanding day 15 to 37 was CD4+-biased; contracting clones were balanced.

This TCR came from a man aged 18 to 29 who had mild COVID-19 (a few samples of this study predate the infection). Cell type and time point are not known. J is TRBJ2-7 and V is TRBV27; 8 nucleotides line up with TRBD1. The sequencing sample was made of PBMCs or a T cell subset sorted from them (not recorded which). CDR3 residues: CASSGGQGAGEQYF. CDR3 bases: TGTGCCAGCAGTGGGGGTCAGGGGGCTGGAGAGCAGTACTTC.